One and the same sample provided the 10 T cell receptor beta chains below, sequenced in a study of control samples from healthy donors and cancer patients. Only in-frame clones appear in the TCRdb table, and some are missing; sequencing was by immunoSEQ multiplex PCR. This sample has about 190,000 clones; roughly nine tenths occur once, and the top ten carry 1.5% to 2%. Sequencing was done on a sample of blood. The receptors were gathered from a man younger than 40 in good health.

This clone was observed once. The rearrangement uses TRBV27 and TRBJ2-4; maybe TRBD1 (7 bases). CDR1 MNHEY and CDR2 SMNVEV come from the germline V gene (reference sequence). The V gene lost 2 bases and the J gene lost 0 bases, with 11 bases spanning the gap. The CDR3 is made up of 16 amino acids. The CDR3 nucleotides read TGTGCCAGCAGTTTACATCAGGGGGGAGCCAAAAACATTCAGTACTTC. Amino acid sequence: CASSLHQGGAKNIQYF.

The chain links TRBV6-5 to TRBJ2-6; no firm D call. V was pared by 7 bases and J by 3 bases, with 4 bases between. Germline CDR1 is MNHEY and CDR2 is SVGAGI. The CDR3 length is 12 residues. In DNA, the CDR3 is TGTGCCAGCAATAGTGGGGCCAACGTCCTGACTTTC. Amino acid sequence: CASNSGANVLTF.

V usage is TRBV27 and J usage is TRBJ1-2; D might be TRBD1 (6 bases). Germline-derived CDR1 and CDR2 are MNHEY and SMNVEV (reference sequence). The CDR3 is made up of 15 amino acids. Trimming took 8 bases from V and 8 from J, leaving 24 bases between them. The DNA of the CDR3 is TGTGCCAGCCGCAACTCGGGGGGGCTAGTGCACGGCTACACCTTC. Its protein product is CASRNSGGLVHGYTF.

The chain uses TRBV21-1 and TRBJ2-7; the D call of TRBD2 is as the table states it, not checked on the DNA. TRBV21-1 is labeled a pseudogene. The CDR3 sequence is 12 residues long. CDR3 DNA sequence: TGTGCCAGCCACAATGGGGGGTCCGAGCAGTACTTC. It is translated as CASHNGGSEQYF.

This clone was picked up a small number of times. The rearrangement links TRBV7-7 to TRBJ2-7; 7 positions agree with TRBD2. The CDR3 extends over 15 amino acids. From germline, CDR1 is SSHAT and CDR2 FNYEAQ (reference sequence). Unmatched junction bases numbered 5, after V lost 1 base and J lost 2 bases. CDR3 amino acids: CASSLGAGTTYEQYF. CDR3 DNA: TGTGCCAGCAGCTTAGGAGCCGGGACTACCTACGAGCAGTACTTC.

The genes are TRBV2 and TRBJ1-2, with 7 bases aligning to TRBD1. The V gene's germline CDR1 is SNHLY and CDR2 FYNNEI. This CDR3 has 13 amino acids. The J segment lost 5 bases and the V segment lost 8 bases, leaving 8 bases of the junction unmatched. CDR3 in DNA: TGTGCCAGCGACCGGGACAGCGTATATGGCTACACCTTC. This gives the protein CASDRDSVYGYTF.

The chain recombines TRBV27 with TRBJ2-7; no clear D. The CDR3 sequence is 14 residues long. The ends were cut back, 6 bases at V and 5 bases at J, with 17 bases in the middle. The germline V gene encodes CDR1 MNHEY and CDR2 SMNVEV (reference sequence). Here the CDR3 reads CASSPLGGRHEQYF. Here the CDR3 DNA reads TGTGCCAGCAGCCCCTTAGGTGGTCGCCACGAGCAGTACTTC.

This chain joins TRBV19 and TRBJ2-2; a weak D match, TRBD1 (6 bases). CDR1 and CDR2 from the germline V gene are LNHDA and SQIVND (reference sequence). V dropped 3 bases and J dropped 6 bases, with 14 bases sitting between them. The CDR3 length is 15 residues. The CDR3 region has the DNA TGTGCCAGTAGTATGAGACAGGTCCTAGCCGGGGAGCTGTTTTTT. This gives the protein CASSMRQVLAGELFF.

The CDR3 here is CASSLAMGREKLFF. CDR3 nucleotides: TGCGCCAGCAGCTTGGCTATGGGTCGGGAAAAACTGTTTTTT. V is TRBV5-1 and J is TRBJ1-4; D gene ambiguous. The ends were cut back, 0 bases at V and 8 bases at J, with 11 bases in the middle. The CDR3 loop spans 14 amino acids. The V gene's germline CDR1 is SGHRS and CDR2 YFSETQ.

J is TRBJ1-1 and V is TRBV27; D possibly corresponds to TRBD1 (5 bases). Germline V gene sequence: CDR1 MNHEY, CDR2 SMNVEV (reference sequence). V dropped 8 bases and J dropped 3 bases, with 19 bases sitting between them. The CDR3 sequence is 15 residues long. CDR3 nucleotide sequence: TGTGCCAGCTGCAACCGAAGGACGGGGGACACTGAAGCTTTCTTT. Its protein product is CASCNRRTGDTEAFF.